Shown below are 2 T cell receptor beta chains from a single sample sequenced in a study of human thymus T cells. The assay was immunoSEQ multiplex PCR, and TCRdb's table has in-frame clones only and misses some. There are fewer than 85,000 clones in the sample; roughly 96% occur only once, and 0.034% lies in the top ten. Thymus was obtained from resections taken during corrective heart surgery. Sample: thymus tissue. The receptors shown here come from a girl under three years old with a congenital heart defect but otherwise immunologically healthy.

CDR3 sequence: CASSLAGPTDTQYF. The CDR3 DNA follows: TGTGCCAGCAGCCTAGCGGGACCCACAGATACGCAGTATTTT. The chain recombines TRBV7-3 with TRBJ2-3, with 9 bases aligning to TRBD2. The CDR3 is 14 amino acids. Germline values: CDR1 SGHTA, CDR2 FQGTGA. V shed 5 bases and J 2 bases; nucleotides not matched to a gene: 2. Drawing the rest from reference TRBV7-3 and TRBJ2-3, the complete variable domain is GAGVSQTPSNKVTEKGKYVELRCDPISGHTALYWYRQSLGQGPEFLIYFQGTGAADDSGLPNDRFFAVRPEGSVSTLKIQRTERGDSAVYLCASSLAGPTDTQYFGPGTRLTVL.

The chain carries TRBV28 and TRBJ1-6, with D maybe TRBD1 (5 bases). Germline V CDR1 and CDR2: MDHEN, SYDVKM. The germline V and J ends were trimmed by 5 bases and 10 bases, with 21 bases remaining between them. This CDR3 comprises 16 residues. The CDR3 here is CASSAPEGAGRSPLHF. CDR3 nucleotide sequence: TGTGCCAGCAGTGCCCCGGAAGGGGCCGGAAGATCACCCCTCCACTTT. The variable domain in full, with the rest retrieved from reference TRBV28 and TRBJ1-6, is DVKVTQSSRYLVKRTGEKVFLECVQDMDHENMFWYRQDPGLGLRLIYFSYDVKMKEKGDIPEGYSVSREKKERFSLILESASTNQTSMYLCASSAPEGAGRSPLHFGNGTRLTVT.